This T cell receptor beta chain was recorded in a study of blood T cell repertoires in COVID-19. The age range of participants was about 18 to 95 years, with residence in about two dozen US areas. Researchers sorted participants into cohorts using their self-reported clinical history. Donors of Cohort 3 who recovered were those that had two negative PCRs, clearance, or symptom resolution. Germline V gene data show CDR1 as MDHEN and CDR2 as SYDVKM. Trimming left V 6 bases short and J 2 bases short, with 14 bases between. The length of the CDR3 is 15 residues. This table comes from immunoSEQ multiplex PCR, and its TCRdb copy is limited to in-frame clones, with some not included. Here the sample spans about 250,000 clones, roughly nine tenths being singletons.

The receptor was isolated from a woman between 45 and 60 years old who had recovered from COVID-19. Sequences were obtained from PBMCs or T cells enriched from blood (not recorded which). This chain links TRBV28 with TRBJ1-5, with a tentative D call TRBD1 (6 bases). DNA for the CDR3: TGTGCCAGCAGCCCCGGGACATTGGGCAATCAGCCCCAGCATTTT. Its protein is CASSPGTLGNQPQHF.